The 18 T cell receptor beta chains presented below share a single source sample, sequenced in a study of blood T cell repertoires in COVID-19. TCRdb's copy holds only in-frame clones and misses some; the assay was immunoSEQ multiplex PCR. The repertoire has over 100,000 clones, around 83% of them found once; the top ten carry roughly 1.5%. Sequencing input: peripheral blood. These receptors were collected from a man aged 35 to 55 with acute or convalescent COVID-19.

The rearrangement links TRBV9 to TRBJ2-7; TRBD1 aligns across 10 bases. Trimming took 4 bases from V and 7 from J; bases not matched to a gene: 11. The CDR3 totals 15 residues. CDR1 SGDLS and CDR2 YYNGEE come from the germline V gene. CDR3 sequence: CASSPGQGIPLEQYF. CDR3 sequence (DNA): TGTGCCAGCAGCCCGGGACAGGGGATACCCTTGGAGCAGTACTTC.

The J gene is TRBJ2-7, the V gene TRBV7-2; possible D gene TRBD1, 5 bases. Per the germline V gene, CDR1 is SGHTA and CDR2 is FQGNSA. The CDR3 sequence is 15 residues long. Trimming cost V 1 base and J 2 bases, with 12 bases left between them. The CDR3 loop is CASSLGAGRPYEQYF. The CDR3 nucleotides read TGTGCCAGCAGCTTAGGCGCAGGGCGGCCCTACGAGCAGTACTTC.

The rearrangement uses TRBV27 and TRBJ1-1; D may be TRBD1 (6 bases). V was shortened by 5 bases and J by 5 bases, with 18 bases between the two germline ends. Germline CDR1 and CDR2: MNHEY and SMNVEV (reference sequence). The CDR3 is 15 amino acids. The DNA of the CDR3 is TGTGCCAGCAGTCCCGAATGGGGGCGCCTGACTGAAGCTTTCTTT. Encoded protein: CASSPEWGRLTEAFF.

The V gene is TRBV6-2 or TRBV6-3, the J gene TRBJ2-1; 11 bases map to TRBD2. The CDR3 sequence is 19 residues long. The V gene's germline CDR1 is MNHEY and CDR2 SVGEGT. With 3 bases clipped from V and 5 bases from J, the junction kept 15 bases outside the gene matches. The CDR3 here is CASSYSLLTSGDFHNEQFF. As DNA, the CDR3 is TGTGCCAGCAGTTATTCCCTCTTGACTAGCGGGGACTTTCACAATGAGCAGTTCTTC.

The rearrangement links TRBV27 to TRBJ1-5; D gene ambiguous. Germline CDR1 and CDR2: MNHEY and SMNVEV (reference sequence). This CDR3 is 13 amino acids long. The V and J ends lost 6 bases and 7 bases respectively, with 13 bases between them. The CDR3 DNA reads as TGTGCCAGCAGCTTGAGAGGGCGCCAGCCCCAGCATTTT. The encoded protein is CASSLRGRQPQHF.

The rearrangement links TRBV5-1 to TRBJ2-5; TRBD1 matches at 7 bases. CDR1 is SGHRS, CDR2 YFSETQ, per germline. V gave up 7 bases and J gave up 0 bases; unmatched junction bases: 3. This CDR3 contains 13 residues. CDR3 residues: CASSGTDQETQYF. The CDR3 coding sequence is TGCGCCAGCTCCGGGACAGACCAAGAGACCCAGTACTTC.

The chain has TRBV6-5 and TRBJ2-3; possible D gene TRBD2, 5 bases. The CDR3 extends over 14 amino acids. Per germline, CDR1 MNHEY and CDR2 SVGAGI. Trimming shortened V by 2 bases and J by 2 bases, and 8 bases separated the two germline ends. DNA for the CDR3: TGTGCCAGCAGTTACCGGCGGGTCACAGATACGCAGTATTTT. Translation gives CASSYRRVTDTQYF.

The genes are TRBV28 and TRBJ1-4; D not resolved. The CDR3 runs to 15 residues. V shed 4 bases and J shed 4 bases, with 13 bases lying between them. Germline CDR1 and CDR2: MDHEN and SYDVKM. CDR3 sequence: CASSSDWRGNEKLFF. DNA for the CDR3: TGTGCCAGCAGTTCGGACTGGCGGGGTAATGAAAAACTGTTTTTT.

Here the CDR3 DNA reads TGTGCCAGCAGTTACTCTGGCGAAAAACTGTTTTTT. Its protein product is CASSYSGEKLFF. This rearrangement joins TRBV6-5 to TRBJ1-4; D unclear. The CDR3 has 12 amino acids. Germline values: CDR1 MNHEY, CDR2 SVGAGI. The germline V and J ends were trimmed by 0 bases and 8 bases, with 4 bases remaining between them.

This clone was counted a few times. The chain couples TRBV2 to TRBJ2-1, with D perhaps TRBD1 (5 bases). Trimming took off 2 bases at V and 5 bases at J, with 13 bases between the two ends. The CDR3 is made up of 15 amino acids. CDR1 and CDR2 from the germline V gene are SNHLY and FYNNEI. The CDR3 nucleotides read TGTGCCAGCAGTGAACAGGGCAGATTGGACAATGAGCAGTTCTTC. Protein product: CASSEQGRLDNEQFF.

The gene calls are TRBV2 and TRBJ1-2; 9 nucleotides agree with TRBD1. The J segment lost 0 bases and the V segment lost 3 bases, leaving 11 bases of the junction unmatched. In germline, CDR1 is SNHLY, CDR2 FYNNEI. CDR3 size: 18 residues. This chain's CDR3 is CASSDPVDRGGSNYGYTF. CDR3 bases: TGTGCCAGCAGTGACCCCGTAGACAGGGGGGGGTCTAACTATGGCTACACCTTC.

V gene TRBV5-1 combines with J gene TRBJ2-7; D is undetermined. CDR1 and CDR2 from the germline V gene are SGHRS and YFSETQ. The CDR3 is 12 residues long. V lost 0 bases and J 4 bases, leaving 5 bases between the germline ends. The CDR3 region is CASSLDQYEQYF. DNA of the CDR3: TGCGCCAGCAGCTTGGACCAGTACGAGCAGTACTTC. The full variable domain, in which reference TRBV5-1 and TRBJ2-7 provide the parts outside the CDR3, is KAGVTQTPRYLIKTRGQQVTLSCSPISGHRSVSWYQQTPGQGLQFLFEYFSETQRNKGNFPGRFSGRQFSNSRSEMNVSTLELGDSALYLCASSLDQYEQYFGPGTRLTVT.

The chain is built from TRBV5-6 and TRBJ1-1; TRBD1 is a possible D gene (5 bases). The CDR3 spans 16 residues. V was shortened by 2 bases and J by 11 bases, with 25 bases between the two germline ends. Germline V gene data show CDR1 as SGHDT and CDR2 as YYEEEE. CDR3: CASSFDSEIPDGGAFF. Written as DNA, the CDR3 is TGTGCCAGCAGCTTCGACAGTGAAATTCCTGACGGTGGTGCTTTCTTT. The full variable domain, completed using reference TRBV5-6 and TRBJ1-1, is DAGVTQSPTHLIKTRGQQVTLRCSPKSGHDTVSWYQQALGQGPQFIFQYYEEEERQRGNFPDRFSGHQFPNYSSELNVNALLLGDSALYLCASSFDSEIPDGGAFFGQGTRLTVV.

This sequence joins TRBV7-9 and TRBJ2-3; 7 nucleotides line up with TRBD2. The CDR3 loop spans 15 amino acids. V gave up 5 bases and J gave up 3 bases; unmatched junction bases: 8. Germline assignment: CDR1 SEHNR and CDR2 FQNEAQ (reference sequence). This CDR3 is CASSEGLGRTDTQYF. CDR3 nucleotide sequence: TGTGCCAGCAGCGAAGGACTAGGGCGAACAGATACGCAGTATTTT.

The J gene is TRBJ1-1, the V gene TRBV7-2; D may be TRBD1 (5 bases). Trimming shortened V by 2 bases and J by 3 bases, and 10 bases separated the two germline ends. The V gene's germline CDR1 is SGHTA and CDR2 FQGNSA. This CDR3 comprises 14 residues. CDR3 sequence reads: CASSLRWGDTEAFF. The CDR3, as DNA: TGTGCCAGCAGCTTAAGGTGGGGGGACACTGAAGCTTTCTTT.

V is TRBV2 and J is TRBJ1-4; D perhaps matches TRBD1 (5 bases). Trimming removed 10 bases at V and 4 bases at J, with 16 bases between. Germline V CDR1 and CDR2: SNHLY, FYNNEI. The CDR3 spans 14 residues. The DNA for the CDR3 is TGTGCCACCCACGGGGGGGTCGGTAATGAAAAACTGTTTTTT. Its protein is CATHGGVGNEKLFF. The variable domain in full, completed from reference TRBV2 and TRBJ1-4, reads EPEVTQTPSHQVTQMGQEVILRCVPISNHLYFYWYRQILGQKVEFLVSFYNNEISEKSEIFDDQFSVERPDGSNFTLKIRSTKLEDSAMYFCATHGGVGNEKLFFGSGTQLSVL.

The rearrangement joins TRBV29-1 to TRBJ2-2, with 9 nucleotides matching TRBD2. Unmatched junction bases numbered 3, after V lost 1 base and J lost 3 bases. CDR3 length: 15 residues. The germline gives CDR1 SQVTM, CDR2 ANQGSEA. The CDR3 reads CSVEGGREHTGELFF. In DNA form, the CDR3 reads TGCAGCGTTGAAGGCGGGAGGGAGCACACCGGGGAGCTGTTTTTT.

This rearrangement joins TRBV7-2 to TRBJ1-1; TRBD1 aligns across 7 bases. The germline V gene encodes CDR1 SGHTA and CDR2 FQGNSA. The CDR3 has 17 amino acids. With 2 bases clipped from V and 4 bases from J, the junction kept 13 bases outside the gene matches. The CDR3 protein is CASSLWGKGQPSTEAFF. The CDR3 DNA sequence: TGTGCCAGCAGCTTATGGGGGAAGGGACAGCCGAGCACTGAAGCTTTCTTT. Complete variable domain (other parts from reference TRBV7-2 and TRBJ1-1): GAGVSQSPSNKVTEKGKDVELRCDPISGHTALYWYRQSLGQGLEFLIYFQGNSAPDKSGLPSDRFSAERTGGSVSTLTIQRTQQEDSAVYLCASSLWGKGQPSTEAFFGQGTRLTVV.